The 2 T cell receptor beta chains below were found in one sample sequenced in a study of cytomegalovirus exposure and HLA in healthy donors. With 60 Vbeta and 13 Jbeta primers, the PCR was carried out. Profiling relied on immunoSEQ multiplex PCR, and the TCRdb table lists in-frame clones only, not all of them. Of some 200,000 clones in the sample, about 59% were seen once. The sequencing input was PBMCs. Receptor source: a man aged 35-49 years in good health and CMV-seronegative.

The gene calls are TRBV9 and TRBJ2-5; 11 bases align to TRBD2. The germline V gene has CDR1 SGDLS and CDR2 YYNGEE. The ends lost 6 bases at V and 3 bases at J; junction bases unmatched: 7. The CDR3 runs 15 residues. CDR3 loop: CASTPGTSGKETQYF. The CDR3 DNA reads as TGTGCCAGCACCCCCGGGACTAGCGGAAAAGAGACCCAGTACTTC.

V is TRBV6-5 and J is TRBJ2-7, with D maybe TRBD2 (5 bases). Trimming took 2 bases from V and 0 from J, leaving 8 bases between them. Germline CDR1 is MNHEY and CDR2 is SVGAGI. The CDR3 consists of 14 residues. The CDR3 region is CASSYRGVSYEQYF. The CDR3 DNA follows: TGTGCCAGCAGTTACCGGGGAGTCTCCTACGAGCAGTACTTC.